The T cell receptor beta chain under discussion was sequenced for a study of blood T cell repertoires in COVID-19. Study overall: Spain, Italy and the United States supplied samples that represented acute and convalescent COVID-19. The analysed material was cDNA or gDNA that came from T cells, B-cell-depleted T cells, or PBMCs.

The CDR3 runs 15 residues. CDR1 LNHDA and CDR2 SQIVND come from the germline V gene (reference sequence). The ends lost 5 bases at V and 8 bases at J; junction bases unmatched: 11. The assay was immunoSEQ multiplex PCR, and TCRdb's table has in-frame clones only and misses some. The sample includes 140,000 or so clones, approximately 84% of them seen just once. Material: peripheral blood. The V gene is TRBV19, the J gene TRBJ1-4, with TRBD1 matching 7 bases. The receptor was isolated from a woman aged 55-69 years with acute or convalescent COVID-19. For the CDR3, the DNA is TGTGCCAGTAGTGTCATGGACAGGAGTTTCGAAAAACTGTTTTTT. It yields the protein CASSVMDRSFEKLFF.